These T cell receptor beta chains were read from a single sample in a study of shared clonotypes between healthy human individuals. Method: immunoSEQ multiplex PCR; TCRdb's copy keeps in-frame clones and lacks some. The table includes about 800,000 clones, approximately 97% detected once. Sequencing was carried out using naive CD8+ T cells sorted from blood. Source of these receptors: a man aged 25 to 45 in good health. Each CDR3 is given with its conserved first and last residue. Only part of the rows carry a size: once, few, many, or a class if the clone is expanded.

TRBJ1-1,TRBV5-4,once,CASSLGVGTEAFF
TRBJ1-2,TRBV2,NA,CASESTGHYGYTF
TRBJ2-3,TRBV13,NA,CASSEYSGTRVDTQYF
TRBJ2-5,TRBV2,NA,CASRGALYQETQYF
TRBJ1-1,TRBV5-4,NA,CASSFSGPEAFF
TRBJ2-3,TRBV4-3,NA,CASSQGSFPERYTDTQYF
TRBJ2-7,TRBV7-9,NA,CASSPPPGQGSYEQYF
TRBJ2-7,TRBV7-9,once,CASSSRDGIYEQYF
TRBJ1-4,TRBV7-9,NA,CASSFLTGQGEKLFF
TRBJ1-1,TRBV10-2,NA,CASSRGGMNTEAFF